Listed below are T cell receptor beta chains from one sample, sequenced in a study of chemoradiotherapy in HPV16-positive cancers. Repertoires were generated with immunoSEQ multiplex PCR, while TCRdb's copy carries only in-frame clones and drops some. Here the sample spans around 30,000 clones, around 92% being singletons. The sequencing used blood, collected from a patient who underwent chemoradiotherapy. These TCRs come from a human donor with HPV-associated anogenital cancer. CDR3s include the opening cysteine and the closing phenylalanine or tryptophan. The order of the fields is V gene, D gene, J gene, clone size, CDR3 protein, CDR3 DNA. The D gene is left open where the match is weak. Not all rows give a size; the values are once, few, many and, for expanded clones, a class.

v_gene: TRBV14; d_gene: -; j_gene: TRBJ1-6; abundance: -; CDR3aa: CASSHLQAPGRSLHF; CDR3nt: TGTGCCAGCAGCCACTTACAGGCGCCCGGGAGGTCCCTCCACTTT
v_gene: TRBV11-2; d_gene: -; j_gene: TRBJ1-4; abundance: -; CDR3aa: CASSHLIPPRGYEKLFF; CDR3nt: TGTGCCAGCAGCCACTTAATACCCCCTAGGGGATACGAAAAACTGTTTTTT
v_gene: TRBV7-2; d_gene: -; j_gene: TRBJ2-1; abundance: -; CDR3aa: CASSKSSGPYNEQFF; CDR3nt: TGTGCCAGCAGCAAATCCTCCGGGCCATACAATGAGCAGTTCTTC
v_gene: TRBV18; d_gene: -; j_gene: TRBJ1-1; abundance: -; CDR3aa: CASSTGMNTEAFF; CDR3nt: TGTGCCAGCTCAACGGGCATGAACACTGAAGCTTTCTTT
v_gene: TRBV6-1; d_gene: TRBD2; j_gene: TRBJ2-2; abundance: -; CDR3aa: CASSELAGGPIGELFF; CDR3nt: TGTGCCAGCAGCGAACTAGCGGGGGGGCCGATCGGGGAGCTGTTTTTT
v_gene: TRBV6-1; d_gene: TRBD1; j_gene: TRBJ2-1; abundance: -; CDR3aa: CASSQTGMHEQFF; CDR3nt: TGTGCCAGCAGTCAGACAGGGATGCATGAGCAGTTCTTC
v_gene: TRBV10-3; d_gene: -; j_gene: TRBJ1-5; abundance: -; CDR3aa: CAISESSGAHQPQHF; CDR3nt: TGTGCCATCAGTGAATCCTCAGGGGCCCATCAGCCCCAGCATTTT
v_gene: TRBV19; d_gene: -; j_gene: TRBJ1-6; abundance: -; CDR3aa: CASSLSRDAIYSPLHF; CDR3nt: TGTGCCAGTAGTCTCTCCCGGGACGCCATTTATTCACCCCTCCACTTT
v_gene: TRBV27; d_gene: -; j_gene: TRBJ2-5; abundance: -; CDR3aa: CASSLYGGGETQYF; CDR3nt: TGTGCCAGCAGTTTATATGGCGGTGGGGAGACCCAGTACTTC
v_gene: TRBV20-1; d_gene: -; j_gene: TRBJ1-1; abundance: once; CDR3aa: CSARDVTEAFF; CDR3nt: TGCAGTGCTAGAGATGTCACTGAAGCTTTCTTT
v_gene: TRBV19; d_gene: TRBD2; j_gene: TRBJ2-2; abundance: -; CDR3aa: CASSIRLAGGELFF; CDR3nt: TGTGCCAGTAGTATTCGACTAGCGGGAGGGGAGCTGTTTTTT
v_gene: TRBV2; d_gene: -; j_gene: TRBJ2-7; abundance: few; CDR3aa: CASSEAPWVSYEQYF; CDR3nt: TGTGCCAGCAGTGAAGCGCCCTGGGTCAGCTACGAGCAGTACTTC
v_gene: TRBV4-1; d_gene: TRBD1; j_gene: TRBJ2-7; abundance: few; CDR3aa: CASSPVLRDSYEQYF; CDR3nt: TGCGCCAGCAGCCCAGTCCTCCGGGACAGCTACGAGCAGTACTTC
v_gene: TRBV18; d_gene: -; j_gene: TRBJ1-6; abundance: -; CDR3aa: CASSPPLGQAASYSPLHF; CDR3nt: TGTGCCAGCTCACCACCTCTGGGGCAGGCCGCTTCTTATTCACCCCTCCACTTT
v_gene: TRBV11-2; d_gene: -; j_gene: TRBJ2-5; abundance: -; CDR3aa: CASSLGQETQYF; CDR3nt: TGTGCCAGCAGCTTAGGGCAAGAGACCCAGTACTTC
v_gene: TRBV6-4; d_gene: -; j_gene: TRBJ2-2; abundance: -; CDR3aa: CASSSGSTGELFF; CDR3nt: TGTGCCAGCTCCTCAGGTAGCACCGGGGAGCTGTTTTTT
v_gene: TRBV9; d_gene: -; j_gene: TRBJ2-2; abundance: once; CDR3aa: CASSVSGGSGGGELFF; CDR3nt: TGTGCCAGCAGCGTTTCAGGGGGGTCCGGAGGCGGGGAGCTGTTTTTT
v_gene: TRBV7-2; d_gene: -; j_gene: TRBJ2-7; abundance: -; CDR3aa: CASSIGRASYEQYF; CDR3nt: TGTGCCAGCAGCATCGGCCGGGCATCCTACGAGCAGTACTTC
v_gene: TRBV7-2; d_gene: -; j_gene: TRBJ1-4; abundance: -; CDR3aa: CASSLSAMEEKLFF; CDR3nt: TGTGCCAGCAGCTTGTCAGCAATGGAGGAAAAACTGTTTTTT
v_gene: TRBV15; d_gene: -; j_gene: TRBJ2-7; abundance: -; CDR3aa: CATSPRPVAIEQYF; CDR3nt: TGTGCCACCAGCCCGAGGCCCGTAGCTATCGAGCAGTACTTC
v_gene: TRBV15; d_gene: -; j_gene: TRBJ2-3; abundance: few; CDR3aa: CATRYGYSTDTQYF; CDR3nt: TGTGCCACCAGGTACGGCTATAGCACAGATACGCAGTATTTT
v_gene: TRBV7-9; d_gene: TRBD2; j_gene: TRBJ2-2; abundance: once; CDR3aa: CASRPGLAGENTGELFF; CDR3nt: TGTGCCAGCAGACCGGGACTAGCGGGGGAAAACACCGGGGAGCTGTTTTTT
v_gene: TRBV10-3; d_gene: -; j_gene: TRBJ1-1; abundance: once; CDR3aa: CAISDQGPHTEAFF; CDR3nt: TGTGCCATCAGTGATCAGGGTCCCCACACTGAAGCTTTCTTT
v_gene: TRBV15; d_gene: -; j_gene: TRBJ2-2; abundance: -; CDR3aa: CATSRAAGNFIMANTGELFF; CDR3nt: TGTGCCACCAGCAGAGCGGCAGGGAACTTTATAATGGCGAACACCGGGGAGCTGTTTTTT
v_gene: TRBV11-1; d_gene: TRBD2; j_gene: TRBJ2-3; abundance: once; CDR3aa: CASSLLGTSGTDTQYF; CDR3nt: TGTGCCAGCAGCTTACTGGGGACTAGCGGCACAGATACGCAGTATTTT
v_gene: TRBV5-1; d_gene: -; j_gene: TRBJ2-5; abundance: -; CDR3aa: CASSPSEGWYETQYF; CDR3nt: TGCGCCAGCAGCCCCTCCGAGGGGTGGTACGAGACCCAGTACTTC
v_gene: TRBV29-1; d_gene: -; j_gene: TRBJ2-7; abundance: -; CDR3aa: CSVLKQGLNEQYF; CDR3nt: TGCAGCGTCCTAAAACAGGGCCTCAACGAGCAGTACTTC
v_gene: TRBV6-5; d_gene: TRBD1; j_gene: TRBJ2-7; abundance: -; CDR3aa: CASSYQRTGGEQYF; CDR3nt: TGTGCCAGCAGTTACCAGAGGACAGGGGGCGAGCAGTACTTC
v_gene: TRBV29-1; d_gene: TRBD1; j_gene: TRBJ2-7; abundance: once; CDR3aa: CSALLGTAKFYEQYF; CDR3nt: TGCAGCGCACTATTGGGGACAGCGAAATTCTACGAGCAGTACTTC
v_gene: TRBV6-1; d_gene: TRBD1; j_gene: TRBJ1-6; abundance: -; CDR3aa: CASSEMTGPGSSPLHF; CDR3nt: TGTGCCAGCAGTGAAATGACAGGGCCCGGGAGTTCACCCCTCCACTTT
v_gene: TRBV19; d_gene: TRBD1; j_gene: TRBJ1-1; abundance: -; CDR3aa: CASSQGQGAFEAFF; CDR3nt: TGTGCCAGTAGTCAGGGACAGGGGGCGTTTGAAGCTTTCTTT
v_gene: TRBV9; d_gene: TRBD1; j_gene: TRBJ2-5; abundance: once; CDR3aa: CASSGQGSQETQYF; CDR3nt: TGTGCCAGCAGCGGACAGGGCTCTCAGGAGACCCAGTACTTC
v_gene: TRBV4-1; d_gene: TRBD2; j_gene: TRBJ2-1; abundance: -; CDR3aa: CASSQGLAGGPYNEQFF; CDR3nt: TGCGCCAGCAGCCAAGGATTAGCGGGGGGGCCCTACAATGAGCAGTTCTTC
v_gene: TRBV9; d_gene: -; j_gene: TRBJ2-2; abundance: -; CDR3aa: CASSVGGRNTGELFF; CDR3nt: TGTGCCAGCAGCGTAGGGGGACGAAACACCGGGGAGCTGTTTTTT
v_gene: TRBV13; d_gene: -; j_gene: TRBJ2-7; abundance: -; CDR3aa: CASSLKGYEQYF; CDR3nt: TGTGCCAGCAGCTTAAAGGGCTACGAGCAGTACTTC
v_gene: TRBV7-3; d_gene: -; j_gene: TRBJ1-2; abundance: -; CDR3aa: CASSPGGGGYGYTF; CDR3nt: TGTGCCAGCAGCCCCGGGGGGGGTGGGTATGGCTACACCTTC
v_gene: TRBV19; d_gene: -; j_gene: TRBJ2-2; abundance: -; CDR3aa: CASTARGELFF; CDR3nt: TGTGCCAGTACCGCCCGCGGGGAGCTGTTTTTT
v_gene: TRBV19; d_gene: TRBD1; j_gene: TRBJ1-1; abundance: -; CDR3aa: CASSRGGRFRVTTEAFF; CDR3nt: TGTGCCAGTAGTAGAGGGGGCAGGTTTCGTGTGACCACTGAAGCTTTCTTT
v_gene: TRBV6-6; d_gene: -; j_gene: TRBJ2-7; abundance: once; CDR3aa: CASGRTASSYEQYF; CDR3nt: TGTGCCAGCGGAAGGACAGCGAGCTCCTACGAGCAGTACTTC
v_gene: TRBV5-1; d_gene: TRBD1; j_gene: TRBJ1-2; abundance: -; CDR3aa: CASSAPDLQGWGYTF; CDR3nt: TGCGCCAGCAGCGCGCCCGACCTACAGGGGTGGGGCTACACCTTC
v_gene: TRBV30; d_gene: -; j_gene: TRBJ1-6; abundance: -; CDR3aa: CAWSFGHVRLQGRGSPLHF; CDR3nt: TGTGCCTGGAGCTTTGGCCACGTCAGATTACAGGGACGGGGTTCACCCCTCCACTTT
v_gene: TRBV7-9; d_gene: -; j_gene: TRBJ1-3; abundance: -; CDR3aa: CASSPPLGTLAGNTIYF; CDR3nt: TGTGCCAGCAGCCCGCCGTTGGGCACGCTGGCAGGAAACACCATATATTTT
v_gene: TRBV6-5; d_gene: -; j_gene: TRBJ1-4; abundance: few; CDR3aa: CASSYVAVNEKLFF; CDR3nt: TGTGCCAGCAGTTACGTGGCGGTTAATGAAAAACTGTTTTTT
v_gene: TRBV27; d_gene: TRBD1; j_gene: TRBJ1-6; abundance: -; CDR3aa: CASSLEGRGLNSPLHF; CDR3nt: TGTGCCAGCAGTTTAGAGGGCAGGGGGCTTAATTCACCCCTCCACTTT
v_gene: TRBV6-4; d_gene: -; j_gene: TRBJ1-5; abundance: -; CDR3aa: CASSHTPDTGAPQHF; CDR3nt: TGTGCCAGCAGCCACACACCGGACACCGGTGCGCCCCAGCATTTT
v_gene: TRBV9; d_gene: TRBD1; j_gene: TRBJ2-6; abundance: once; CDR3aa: CASSVAPNRGHPGGANVLTF; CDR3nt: TGTGCCAGCAGCGTAGCCCCAAACAGGGGGCATCCAGGAGGGGCCAACGTCCTGACTTTC
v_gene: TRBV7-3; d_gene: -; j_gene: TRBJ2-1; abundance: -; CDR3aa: CASSFSYNEQFF; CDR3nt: TGTGCCAGCAGCTTCTCCTACAATGAGCAGTTCTTC
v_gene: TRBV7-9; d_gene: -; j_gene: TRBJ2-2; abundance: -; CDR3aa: CASRVTANTGELFF; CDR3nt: TGTGCCAGCAGGGTCACAGCGAACACCGGGGAGCTGTTTTTT
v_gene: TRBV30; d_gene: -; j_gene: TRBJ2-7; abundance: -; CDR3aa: CAWSKLGRGASRDYEQYF; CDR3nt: TGTGCCTGGAGTAAACTGGGAAGGGGGGCAAGTCGGGATTACGAGCAGTACTTC
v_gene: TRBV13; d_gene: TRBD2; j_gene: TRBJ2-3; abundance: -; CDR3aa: CASSLGGGAGDTQYF; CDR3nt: TGTGCCAGCAGCTTGGGCGGGGGGGCAGGCGATACGCAGTATTTT